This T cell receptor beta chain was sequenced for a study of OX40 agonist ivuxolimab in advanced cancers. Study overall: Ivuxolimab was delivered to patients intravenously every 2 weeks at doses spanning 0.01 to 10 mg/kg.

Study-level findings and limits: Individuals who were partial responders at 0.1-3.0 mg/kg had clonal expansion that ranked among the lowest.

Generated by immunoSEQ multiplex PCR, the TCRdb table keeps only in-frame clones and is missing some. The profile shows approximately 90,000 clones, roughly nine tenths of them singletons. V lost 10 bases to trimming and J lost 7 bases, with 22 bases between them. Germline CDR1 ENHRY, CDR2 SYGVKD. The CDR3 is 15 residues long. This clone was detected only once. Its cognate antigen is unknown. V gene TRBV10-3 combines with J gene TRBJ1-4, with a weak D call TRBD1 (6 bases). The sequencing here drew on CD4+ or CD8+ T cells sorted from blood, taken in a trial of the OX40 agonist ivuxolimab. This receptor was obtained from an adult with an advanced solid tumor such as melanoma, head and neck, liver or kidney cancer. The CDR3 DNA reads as TGTGCCACCTCGAAGGAGGGGGGTACAGGTGAAAAACTGTTTTTT. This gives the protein CATSKEGGTGEKLFF.